This T cell receptor beta chain emerged from a study of T-cell memory formation after mild COVID-19. Whole-study context: TCR clusters were mostly confined to one donor each.

This clonotype was counted between two and nine times. Its target is not known. The study's findings and limits: For contracting clones, CD4+ ones sat mainly in CM and EM, CD8+ in EMRA. The authors left the SARS-CoV-2 specificity of second-wave clones peaking on day 37 unconfirmed. Balance between CD4 and CD8 was seen in clones contracting day 15 to 85, and a CD4+ lean was seen in later expanders.

One entry per CDR3 protein results from TCRdb running MiXCR on the 5' RACE reads. Of about 470,000 distinct CDR3 sequences in the sample, about 18% are singletons; the top ten hold roughly 12%. Germline V CDR1 and CDR2: SGHNT, YYREEE (reference sequence). CDR3 length: 12 residues. The V and J ends lost 2 bases and 3 bases respectively, with 6 bases between them. This rearrangement joins TRBV5-4 to TRBJ2-7, with D unclear. Sequences were obtained from PBMCs or a T cell subset sorted from them (not recorded which). This clonotype was obtained from an adult woman who had mild COVID-19 (a few samples of this study predate the infection). Cell type and time point are not known. The chain's CDR3 is CASSFEDYEQYF. CDR3 sequence (DNA): TGTGCCAGCAGCTTCGAGGACTACGAGCAGTACTTC.